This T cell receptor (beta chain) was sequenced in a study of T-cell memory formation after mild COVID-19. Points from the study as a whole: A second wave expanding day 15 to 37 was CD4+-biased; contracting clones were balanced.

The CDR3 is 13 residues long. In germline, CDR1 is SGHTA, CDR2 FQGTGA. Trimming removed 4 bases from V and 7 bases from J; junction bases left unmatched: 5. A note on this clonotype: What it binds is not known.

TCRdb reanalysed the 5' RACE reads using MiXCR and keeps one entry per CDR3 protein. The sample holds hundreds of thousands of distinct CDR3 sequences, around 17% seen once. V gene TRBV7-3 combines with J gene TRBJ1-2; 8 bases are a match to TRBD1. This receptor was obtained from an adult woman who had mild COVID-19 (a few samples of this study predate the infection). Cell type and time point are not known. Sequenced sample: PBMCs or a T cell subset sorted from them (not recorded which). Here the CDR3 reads CASSSTGQGGYTF. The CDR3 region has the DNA TGTGCCAGCAGCTCTACTGGACAGGGTGGCTACACCTTC.